This T cell receptor (beta chain) originates from a study of PD-1 blockade in classical Hodgkin lymphoma. Germline CDR1 MNHEY, CDR2 SVGAGI. The trim removed 4 bases at V and 2 bases at J, leaving 1 base unmatched. The CDR3 totals 14 residues. The repertoire was sequenced with immunoSEQ multiplex PCR; TCRdb's copy has only in-frame clones and lacks some. The sample lists fewer than 25,000 clones, 65% to 80% occurring once. Study results and limitations: As was reported, newly diagnosed patients showed lower baseline TCR diversity than healthy donors did. Diversity similar to that of newly diagnosed patients was seen at baseline in complete responders. Repertoire difference causes, possibly disease activity or prior therapy, remain undefined.

The time point is: cycle 4 day 1 (C4D1), after 6 weeks of nivolumab. With no exception, relapse followed autologous stem cell transplantation in all patients, and brentuximab vedotin exposure varied. Remarks on this clone: The target antigen is unknown.

Sequences were derived from peripheral blood mononuclear cells (PBMCs), sampled before the fourth cycle of nivolumab. The rearrangement links TRBV6-5 to TRBJ2-7; 11 bases fit TRBD1. This TCR was recovered from a human donor with classical Hodgkin lymphoma. The CDR3 bases are TGTGCCAGCAGTTTGGGACAGGGGGCCTACGAGCAGTACTTC. This encodes CASSLGQGAYEQYF.